The clone carrying this T cell receptor (beta chain) came up a few times. Its antigen remains unidentified. What was sequenced were expressed TCRB transcripts, since all of the isolated RNA had been reverse transcribed. Profiled with immunoSEQ multiplex PCR; TCRdb holds only in-frame clones, not every one. The table includes 150,000 to 190,000 clones, roughly 8.1% detected once. The data are from a study of beta chain features in type 1 diabetes. Regarding the study as a whole: High TCR expression in some cells could lead to their over-representation in cDNA sequencing. The similarity of naive, central memory and Treg TCRB repertoires appeared greater among patients than among healthy donors. VDJ junctions sequenced from type 1 diabetes patients showed fewer insertions and more deletions.

Germline V gene lookup returns CDR1 GTSNPN and CDR2 SVGIG (reference sequence). V lost 1 base to trimming and J lost 8 bases, with 11 bases between them. CDR3 length: 12 residues. The receptor's source is a man in his late teens or twenties in good health. The gene calls are TRBV30 and TRBJ1-2, with D possibly being TRBD1 (6 bases). The sample taken for sequencing was central memory CD4+ T cells from blood. CDR3 sequence: CAWSGGGRGYTF. Written as DNA, the CDR3 is TGTGCCTGGAGTGGAGGGGGTCGGGGCTACACCTTC.